This is a list of T cell receptor beta chains from one sample in a study of CD8+ T cells in alopecia areata. Method: immunoSEQ multiplex PCR; TCRdb's copy keeps in-frame clones and lacks some. The data show about 270,000 clones, roughly 60% seen once. The input for sequencing was CD4+ T cells sorted from blood, taken at week 52, from a patient treated with tofacitinib. These TCRs come from a human donor with alopecia areata. The CDR3 runs from the conserved cysteine through the conserved F or W. D genes are given only for firm matches. Some rows have no size entry. The others give once, few or many, or a class for an expanded clone.

14,TRBD1,TRBJ2-7,few,TRBV15,CATSAGQGFYEQYF,TGTGCCACCAGCGCCGGACAGGGTTTCTACGAGCAGTACTTC
14,-,TRBJ1-1,-,TRBV19,CASSKQTMNTEAFF,TGTGCCAGTAGTAAGCAGACAATGAACACTGAAGCTTTCTTT
13,TRBD1,TRBJ1-2,few,TRBV7-9,CASSHMTGLGYTF,TGTGCCAGCAGCCATATGACAGGGCTTGGCTACACCTTC
14,TRBD1,TRBJ2-7,-,TRBV7-9,CASSLEAGGYEQYF,TGTGCCAGCAGCTTAGAGGCAGGGGGCTACGAGCAGTACTTC
14,-,TRBJ1-1,-,TRBV27,CASSLGANSLRAFF,TGTGCCAGCAGTTTAGGGGCCAACTCCTTGAGAGCTTTCTTT
17,-,TRBJ1-1,few,TRBV4-1,CASRHDPPGAMNTEAFF,TGCGCCAGCAGACACGACCCCCCAGGGGCGATGAACACTGAAGCTTTCTTT
15,TRBD1,TRBJ1-4,-,TRBV11-2,CASSSAGQGGEKLFF,TGTGCCAGCAGCTCGGCGGGACAGGGCGGTGAAAAACTGTTTTTT
15,-,TRBJ2-7,-,TRBV6-5,CASRTLGGRTYEQYF,TGTGCCAGCAGAACCCTCGGAGGTCGGACCTACGAGCAGTACTTC
15,-,TRBJ2-2,-,TRBV5-1,CASSISGGYTGELFF,TGCGCCAGCAGCATTAGCGGCGGGTACACCGGGGAGCTGTTTTTT
14,TRBD2,TRBJ2-7,-,TRBV27,CASSSLAGVHEQYF,TGTGCCAGCAGTTCACTAGCGGGGGTCCACGAGCAGTACTTC
12,-,TRBJ1-6,-,TRBV30,CAWRTQGSPLHF,TGTGCCTGGAGGACCCAGGGGTCACCCCTCCACTTT
14,-,TRBJ2-5,-,TRBV25-1,CASSDISRVETQYF,TGTGCCAGCAGTGATATCTCCAGGGTCGAGACCCAGTACTTC
14,TRBD1,TRBJ1-2,once,TRBV4-1,CASKKPGQGFGYTF,TGCGCCAGCAAAAAACCGGGACAGGGGTTTGGCTACACCTTC
15,TRBD2,TRBJ2-1,few,TRBV7-2,CASSLTSGGPNEQFF,TGTGCCAGCAGCCTGACTAGCGGGGGGCCCAATGAGCAGTTCTTC
12,-,TRBJ2-5,few,TRBV29-1,CSVEAGQETQYF,TGCAGCGTTGAGGCAGGGCAAGAGACCCAGTACTTC
14,-,TRBJ1-2,-,TRBV25-1,CASSAQGRGGGYTF,TGTGCCAGCAGTGCACAGGGACGGGGAGGTGGCTACACCTTC
13,-,TRBJ2-5,-,TRBV7-7,CASSPMLGETQYF,TGTGCTAGCAGCCCAATGCTTGGGGAGACCCAGTACTTC
13,-,TRBJ1-2,-,TRBV6-5,CASSAGGRHGYTF,TGTGCCAGCAGTGCTGGGGGGCGACATGGCTACACCTTC
14,TRBD1,TRBJ1-2,few,TRBV6-5,CASSRRDRWDGYTF,TGTGCCAGCAGTCGCCGGGACAGGTGGGATGGCTACACCTTC
11,-,TRBJ2-7,-,TRBV5-1,CASSLEYEQYF,TGCGCCAGCAGCTTGGAATACGAGCAGTACTTC